This note documents a single T cell receptor (beta chain) sequence. The antigen remains unidentified. TCRdb's table, derived via immunoSEQ multiplex PCR, lists solely in-frame clones and lacks some. The table includes about 30,000 clones, about 88% detected once. This record belongs to a study of PD-1 blockade in classical Hodgkin lymphoma. This CDR3 is built from 16 residues. CDR1 LGHNA and CDR2 YNFKEQ come from the germline V gene. Trimming cost V 4 bases and J 11 bases, with 26 bases left between them. Overall study results and limits: Patients who responded completely had about the same baseline diversity as newly diagnosed patients. Anyone who began nivolumab under 1 year after ASCT was excluded.

Noted time point: cycle 4 day 1 (C4D1), after more than five weeks of nivolumab. The patients all showed relapse after autologous stem cell transplantation, while their brentuximab vedotin exposure varied. From thawed PBMCs, CD4+ T cells were purified using magnetic negative selection. The chain joins TRBV4-2 to TRBJ2-5; D is possibly TRBD1 (6 bases). This specimen was CD4+ T cells from blood, taken before the fourth cycle of nivolumab. The TCR sequence derives from a human donor with classical Hodgkin lymphoma. This CDR3 reads CASSPQITGKMGEQYF. The CDR3 DNA is TGTGCCAGCAGCCCCCAAATCACAGGGAAGATGGGGGAGCAGTACTTC.